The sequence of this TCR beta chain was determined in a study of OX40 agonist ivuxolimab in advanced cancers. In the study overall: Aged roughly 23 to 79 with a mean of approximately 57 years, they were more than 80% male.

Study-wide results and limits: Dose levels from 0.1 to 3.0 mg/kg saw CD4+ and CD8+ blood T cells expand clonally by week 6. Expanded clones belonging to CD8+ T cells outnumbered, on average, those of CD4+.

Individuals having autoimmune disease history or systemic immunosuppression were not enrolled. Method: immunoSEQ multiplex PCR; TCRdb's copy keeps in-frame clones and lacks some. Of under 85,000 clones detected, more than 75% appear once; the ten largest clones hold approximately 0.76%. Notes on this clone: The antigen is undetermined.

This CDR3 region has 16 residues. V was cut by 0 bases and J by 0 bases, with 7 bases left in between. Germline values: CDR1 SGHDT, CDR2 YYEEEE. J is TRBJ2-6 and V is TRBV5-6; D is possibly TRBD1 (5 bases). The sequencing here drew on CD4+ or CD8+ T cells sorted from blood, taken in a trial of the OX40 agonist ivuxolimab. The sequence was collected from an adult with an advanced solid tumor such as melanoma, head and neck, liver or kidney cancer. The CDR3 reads CASSLDRHSGANVLTF. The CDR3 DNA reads TGTGCCAGCAGCTTGGACAGGCACTCTGGGGCCAACGTCCTGACTTTC.